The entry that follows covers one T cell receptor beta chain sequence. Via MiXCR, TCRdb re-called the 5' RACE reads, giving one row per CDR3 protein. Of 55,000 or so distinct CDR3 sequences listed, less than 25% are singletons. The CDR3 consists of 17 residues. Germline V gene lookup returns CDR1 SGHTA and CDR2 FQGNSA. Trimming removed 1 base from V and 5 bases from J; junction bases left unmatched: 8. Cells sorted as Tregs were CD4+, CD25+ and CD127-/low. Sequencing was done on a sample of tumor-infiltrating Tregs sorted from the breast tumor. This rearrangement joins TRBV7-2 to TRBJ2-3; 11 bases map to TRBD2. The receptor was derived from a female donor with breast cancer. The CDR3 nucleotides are TGTGCCAGCAGCTTAGGACTAGCGGGAACCCACCGAGATACGCAGTATTTT. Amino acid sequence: CASSLGLAGTHRDTQYF.